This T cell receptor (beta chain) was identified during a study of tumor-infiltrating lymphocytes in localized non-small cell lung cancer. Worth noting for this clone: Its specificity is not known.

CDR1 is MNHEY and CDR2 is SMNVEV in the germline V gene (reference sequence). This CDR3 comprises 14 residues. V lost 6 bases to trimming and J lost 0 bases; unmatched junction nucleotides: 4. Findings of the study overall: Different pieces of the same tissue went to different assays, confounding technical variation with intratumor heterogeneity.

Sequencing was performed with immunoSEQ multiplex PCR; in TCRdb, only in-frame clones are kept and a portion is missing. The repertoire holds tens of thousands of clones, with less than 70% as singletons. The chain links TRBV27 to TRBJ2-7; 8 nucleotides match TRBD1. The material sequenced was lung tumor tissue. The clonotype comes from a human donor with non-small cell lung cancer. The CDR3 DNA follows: TGTGCCAGCAGGGGACAGGCGAGCTCCTACGAGCAGTACTTC. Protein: CASRGQASSYEQYF.